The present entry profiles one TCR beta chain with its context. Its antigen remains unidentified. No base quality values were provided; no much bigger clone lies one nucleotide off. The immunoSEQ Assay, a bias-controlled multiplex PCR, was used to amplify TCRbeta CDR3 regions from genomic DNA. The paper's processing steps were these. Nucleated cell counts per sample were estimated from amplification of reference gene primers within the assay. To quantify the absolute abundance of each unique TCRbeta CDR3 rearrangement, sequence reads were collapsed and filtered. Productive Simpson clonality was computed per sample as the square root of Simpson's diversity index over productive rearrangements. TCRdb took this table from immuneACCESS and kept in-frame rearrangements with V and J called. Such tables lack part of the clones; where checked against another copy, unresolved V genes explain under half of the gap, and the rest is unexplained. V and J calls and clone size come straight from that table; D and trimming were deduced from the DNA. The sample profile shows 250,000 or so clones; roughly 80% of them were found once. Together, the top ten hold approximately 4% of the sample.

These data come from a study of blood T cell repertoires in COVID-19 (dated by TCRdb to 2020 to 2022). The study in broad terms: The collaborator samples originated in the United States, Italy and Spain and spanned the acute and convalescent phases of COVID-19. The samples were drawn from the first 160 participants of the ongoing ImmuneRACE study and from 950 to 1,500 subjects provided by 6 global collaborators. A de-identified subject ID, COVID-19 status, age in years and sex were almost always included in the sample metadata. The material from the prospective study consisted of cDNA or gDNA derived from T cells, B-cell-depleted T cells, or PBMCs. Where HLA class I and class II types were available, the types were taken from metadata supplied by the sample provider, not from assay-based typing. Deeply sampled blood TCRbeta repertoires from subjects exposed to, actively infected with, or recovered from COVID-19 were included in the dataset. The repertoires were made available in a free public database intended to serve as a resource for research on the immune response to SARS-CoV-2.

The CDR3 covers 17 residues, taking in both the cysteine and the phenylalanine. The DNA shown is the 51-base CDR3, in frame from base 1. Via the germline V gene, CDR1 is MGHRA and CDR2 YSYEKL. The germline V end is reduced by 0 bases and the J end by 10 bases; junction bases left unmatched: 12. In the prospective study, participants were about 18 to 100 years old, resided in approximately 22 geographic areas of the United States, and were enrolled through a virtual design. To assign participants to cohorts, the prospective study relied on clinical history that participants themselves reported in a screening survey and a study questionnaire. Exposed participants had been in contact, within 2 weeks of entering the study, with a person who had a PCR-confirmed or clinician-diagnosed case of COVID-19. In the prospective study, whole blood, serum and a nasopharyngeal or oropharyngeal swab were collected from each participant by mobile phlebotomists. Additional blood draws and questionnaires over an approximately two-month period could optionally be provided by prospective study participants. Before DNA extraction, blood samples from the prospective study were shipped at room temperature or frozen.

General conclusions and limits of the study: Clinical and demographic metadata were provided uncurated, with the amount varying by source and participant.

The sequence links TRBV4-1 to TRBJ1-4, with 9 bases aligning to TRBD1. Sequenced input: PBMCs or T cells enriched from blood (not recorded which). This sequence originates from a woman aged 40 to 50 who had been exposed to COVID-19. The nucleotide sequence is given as TGCGCCAGCAGCCAAGATCAGCAGGGGGGACAGGGTGGAAAACTGTTTTTT. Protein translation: CASSQDQQGGQGGKLFF.